The present entry profiles one TCR beta chain with its context. Its antigen is undetermined. The entry originates in a study of PD-1 blockade in classical Hodgkin lymphoma. Study overall: Nivolumab was administered to patients intravenously at 3 mg/kg every 2 weeks.

Overall study results and limits: It was reported that newly diagnosed patients had less baseline TCR diversity than healthy donors. Those achieving complete response showed baseline diversity like newly diagnosed patients.

Deletions cut 5 bases from V and 1 base from J, with 14 bases between. The CDR3 has 15 amino acids. CDR1 and CDR2 from the germline V gene are MNHEY and SMNVEV (reference sequence). Noted time point: cycle 4 day 1 (C4D1), after 6 weeks of nivolumab. In every patient, relapse followed autologous stem cell transplantation, while exposure to brentuximab vedotin differed. Best responses included complete response and partial response; otherwise, the best response was progressive disease. Assay used: immunoSEQ multiplex PCR; TCRdb lists only in-frame clones, some missing. The sample consists of about 4,600 clones, under 70% of them appearing once.

This TCR came from a human donor with classical Hodgkin lymphoma. The rearrangement links TRBV27 to TRBJ1-1; perhaps TRBD1 as D (5 bases). Sequencing used peripheral blood mononuclear cells (PBMCs), obtained before the fourth cycle of nivolumab. This chain's CDR3 is CASSPRPTANTEAFF. In nucleotides, the CDR3 is TGTGCCAGCAGTCCACGCCCGACAGCGAACACTGAAGCTTTCTTT.